This T cell receptor (beta chain) was sequenced for a study of siplizumab effects on memory and regulatory T cells. Findings and limits, study-wide: Versus 26.9% in controls, the mappable alloreactive CD4+ clones averaged around 68% Treg-derived with siplizumab.

CDR1 is LNHDA and CDR2 is SQIVND in the germline V gene (reference sequence). This CDR3 is 14 amino acids long. Trimming left V 3 bases short and J 0 bases short, with 9 bases between. The data were produced by immunoSEQ multiplex PCR, yet TCRdb's version contains in-frame clones alone and is incomplete. The table records about 63,000 clones, approximately 82% of them present only once. On this clone: Its antigen is unidentified.

The clonotype was recovered from a human donor in good health. Sequencing used memory CD4+ T cells sorted from blood. The J gene is TRBJ2-7, the V gene TRBV19, with D unresolved. The CDR3 spells CASSILQDSYEQYF. CDR3 DNA sequence: TGTGCCAGTAGTATTCTGCAGGACTCCTACGAGCAGTACTTC. The whole variable domain, filled in from reference TRBV19 and TRBJ2-7, reads DGGITQSPKYLFRKEGQNVTLSCEQNLNHDAMYWYRQDPGQGLRLIYYSQIVNDFQKGDIAEGYSVSREKKESFPLTVTSAQKNPTAFYLCASSILQDSYEQYFGPGTRLTVT.